A single sample gave rise to the 11 T cell receptor beta chains below, sequenced in a study of CD8+CD57+ T cells in acquired aplastic anemia. Genomic DNA constituted the template upon which TCR beta VDJ and CDR3 profiling was performed. A single record per CDR3 protein comes from TCRdb applying MiXCR to the reads. The data show some 140,000 distinct CDR3 sequences, with just over 50% seen just once and about an eighth held by the top ten. All sequencing subjects had displayed CD8+CD57+ cell expansion on flow cytometry. Material: sorted CD4+, CD8+, or CD8+CD57+ T cells (not recorded which) from PBMCs. These receptors were obtained from a human donor with aplastic anemia.

This clonotype is labeled medium-sized (0.01 to 0.1%). The chain has TRBV25-1 and TRBJ1-1; D is undetermined. From germline, CDR1 is MGHDK and CDR2 SYGVNS. V gave up 5 bases and J gave up 0 bases, with 10 bases separating them. CDR3 length: 14 amino acids. The DNA of the CDR3 is TGTGCCAGCAGTTTTTCGGGGTTGAACACTGAAGCTTTCTTT. Amino acids: CASSFSGLNTEAFF.

The rearrangement joins TRBV6-4 to TRBJ2-7; D perhaps matches TRBD2 (6 bases). Trimming removed 0 bases at V and 7 bases at J, with 16 bases between. Germline V CDR1 and CDR2: MRHNA, SNTAGT. The CDR3 sequence is 15 residues long. Here the CDR3 reads CASSDSAGSYSEQYF. The CDR3, as DNA: TGTGCCAGCAGTGACTCAGCCGGGAGTTATAGTGAGCAGTACTTC.

V usage is TRBV7-9 and J usage is TRBJ2-5; 7 bases map to TRBD2. V lost 3 bases and J lost 0; bases outside the gene matches: 4. This CDR3 has 15 residues. From germline, CDR1 is SEHNR and CDR2 FQNEAQ (reference sequence). The CDR3 is CASSLLLADQETQYF. The CDR3 region has the DNA TGTGCCAGCAGCTTGTTGCTAGCGGACCAAGAGACCCAGTACTTC.

This clonotype was picked up one time. The chain combines TRBV24-1 with TRBJ2-7; D tentatively reads TRBD1 or TRBD2 (5 bases each). This CDR3 has 15 amino acids. Germline CDR1 reads KGHDR; CDR2 reads SFDVKD. The V end was cut by 3 bases, the J end by 6 bases, with 17 bases between. DNA for the CDR3: TGTGCCACCAGTGATCCGGTCACCGGGGCCGTCGAGCAGTACTTC. Translating it yields CATSDPVTGAVEQYF.

The chain combines TRBV10-3 with TRBJ2-7, with TRBD1 matching over 8 bases. V was clipped by 6 bases and J by 0 bases; unmatched bases: 7. The CDR3 length is 15 residues. CDR1 ENHRY and CDR2 SYGVKD come from the germline V gene. DNA for the CDR3: TGTGCCATCAGATCGACAGGGGTCTCCTCCTACGAGCAGTACTTC. Its protein is CAIRSTGVSSYEQYF.

V is TRBV10-1 and J is TRBJ1-5; D call uncertain. The germline V and J ends were trimmed by 3 bases and 1 base, with 10 bases remaining between them. CDR3 length equals 15 residues. Germline CDR1 WNHNN, CDR2 SYGVQD (reference sequence). In nucleotides, the CDR3 is TGCGCCAGCAGTGAAGAACAGATAAGCAATCAGCCCCAGCATTTT. It specifies CASSEEQISNQPQHF.

The J gene is TRBJ2-7, the V gene TRBV5-1, with D unresolved. CDR1 and CDR2 (germline): SGHRS, YFSETQ. This CDR3 is 9 amino acids long. The ends were cut back, 7 bases at V and 1 base at J, with 0 bases in the middle. CDR3 nucleotide sequence: TGCGCCAGCTCCTACGAGCAGTACTTC. Translation gives CASSYEQYF.

The chain joins TRBV20-1 to TRBJ2-1; the D gene is possibly TRBD2 (6 bases). V was cut by 5 bases and J by 10 bases, with 21 bases left in between. Looked up from germline, CDR1 is DFQATT and CDR2 is SNEGSKA (reference sequence). This CDR3 contains 14 residues. Here the CDR3 DNA reads TGCAGTGCTCTTAGCCCGACGACTAGTTTCGAGCAGTTCTTC. It is translated as CSALSPTTSFEQFF.

Concerning this clonotype itself: Given a much more abundant clone one base away, this may be a read error. This sequence joins TRBV4-1 and TRBJ1-1; 8 nucleotides match TRBD1. The CDR3 runs to 15 residues. Germline V gene data show CDR1 as MGHRA and CDR2 as YSYEKL. CDR3 amino acids: CANSHDRGGYTEAFF. The CDR3 DNA reads TGCGCCAACAGCCATGACAGGGGAGGATACACTGAAGCTTTCTTT.

This clonotype was picked up many times. The chain links TRBV7-9 to TRBJ2-7; D is unclear. CDR1 is SEHNR and CDR2 is FQNEAQ in the germline V gene (reference sequence). The CDR3 contains 13 residues. Trimming took 1 base from V and 3 from J, leaving 7 bases between them. The CDR3 is CASSLDGHYEQYF. In nucleotides, the CDR3 is TGTGCCAGCAGCTTAGACGGGCACTACGAGCAGTACTTC.

About this clonotype itself: The conserved final phenylalanine or tryptophan is absent from the CDR3, which likely points to a read error. The chain combines TRBV11-2 with TRBJ2-5, with D possibly matching TRBD1 (6 bases). Trimming took 5 bases from V and 3 from J, leaving 25 bases between them. Per germline, CDR1 SGHAT and CDR2 FQNNGV. This CDR3 has 18 amino acids. The CDR3 protein is CASSVGAGWGVTEETQYS. The CDR3, as DNA: TGTGCCAGCAGCGTGGGGGCAGGGTGGGGTGTGACTGAAGAGACCCAGTACTCC.